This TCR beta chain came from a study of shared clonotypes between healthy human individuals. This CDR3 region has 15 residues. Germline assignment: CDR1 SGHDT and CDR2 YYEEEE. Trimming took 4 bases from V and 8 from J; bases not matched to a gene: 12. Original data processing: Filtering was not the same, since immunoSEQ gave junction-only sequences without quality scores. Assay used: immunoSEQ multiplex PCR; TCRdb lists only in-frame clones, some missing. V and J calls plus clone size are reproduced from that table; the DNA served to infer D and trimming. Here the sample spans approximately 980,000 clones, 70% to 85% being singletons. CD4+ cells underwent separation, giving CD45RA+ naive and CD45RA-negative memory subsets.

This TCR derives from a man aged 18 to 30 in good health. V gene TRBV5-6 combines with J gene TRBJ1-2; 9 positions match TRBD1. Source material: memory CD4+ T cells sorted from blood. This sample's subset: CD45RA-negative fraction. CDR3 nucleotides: TGTGCCAGCAGCCCGGGGACAGGGAGATGGATCGGCTACACCTTC. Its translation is CASSPGTGRWIGYTF.